At least ten counts were recorded for the clone carrying this T cell receptor (beta chain). Its cognate antigen is unknown. The data stem from a study of T cells after yellow fever vaccination. On the study more broadly: Preparation used SMART-Seq v4 Ultra Low Input for the low-cell-number fractions.

Researchers made TCR cDNA using 5'RACE template switching, and this step added a universal primer site and UMIs. TCRdb analysed the 5' RACE reads with MiXCR anew, one entry per CDR3 protein. The sample includes 250,000 or so distinct CDR3 sequences, about 7% seen only once; the top ten take roughly 1%. This CDR3 region has 14 residues. The V gene lost 7 bases and the J gene lost 4 bases, with 11 bases spanning the gap. Study results and caveats: Abundant clonotypes from the bulk population could contaminate FACS-sorted repertoires.

This clonotype originated in a man between 25 and 39 years old who received the YFV17D yellow fever vaccine. Material: CD4+ T cells sorted from PBMCs, obtained on the day of the yellow fever booster vaccination. V and J are TRBV12-3 or TRBV12-4 and TRBJ1-6; D not resolved. Here the CDR3 DNA reads TGTGCCAGCACCGGGATGGGTTATAATTCACCCCTCCACTTT. As protein: CASTGMGYNSPLHF.